The subject of this entry is one TCR beta chain. Not enrolled were patients with uncontrolled infection, other autoimmune disease, pregnancy or lactation. These data come from a study of T cells in Graves' hyperthyroidism and ophthalmopathy. Template material for amplifying TCR beta CDR3 regions consisted of RNA transcripts. TCR CDR3 regions were first amplified by RT-PCR with HTBI primers. TCRdb called the multiplex PCR reads again in MiXCR, with one record for every CDR3 protein. The sample has roughly 500,000 distinct CDR3 sequences, 40% to 55% seen once. The TCR sequence derives from an adult woman with Graves' disease, either hyperthyroidism or ophthalmopathy (not recorded which). Sequencing was done on a sample of peripheral blood or thyroid tissue (not recorded which).

In nucleotides, the CDR3 is TGCAGCGTTGGTGGCAGGGGGCGCAGGGAGACCCAGTACTTC. Translation gives CSVGGRGRRETQYF. The chain employs TRBV29-1 and TRBJ2-5; 8 nucleotides line up with TRBD1. Per the germline V gene, CDR1 is SQVTM and CDR2 is ANQGSEA. The CDR3 is 14 residues long. Trimming at V came to 4 bases and at J to 5 bases, leaving 9 bases not matched to a gene. Together with reference TRBV29-1 and TRBJ2-5, the CDR3 gives the full variable domain: SAVISQKPSRDICQRGTSLTIQCQVDSQVTMMFWYRQQPGQSLTLIATANQGSEATYESGFVIDKFPISRPNLTFSTLTVSNMSPEDSSIYLCSVGGRGRRETQYFGPGTRLLVL.